This record concerns one TCR beta chain sequence. The antigen is not known. This sample was included in a study of T-cell memory formation after mild COVID-19. Overall study context: Clusters of TCRs were largely donor specific.

Trimming removed 3 bases from V and 0 bases from J, with 8 bases in between. CDR3 size: 15 residues. The germline gives CDR1 SGHTA, CDR2 FQGNSA. Notes on the study in general: The study detected some responding clones in pre-infection memory, suggesting cross-reactive memory joined. Mainly CM and EM harbored the contracting CD4+ clones; mainly EMRA harbored the CD8+ ones.

Employing constant-segment primers, 5'RACE generated TCR alpha and TCR beta cDNA libraries bearing sample barcodes and UMIs. TCRdb independently ran MiXCR on the 5' RACE reads; one entry per CDR3 protein. The sample lists about 210,000 distinct CDR3 sequences; roughly 30% were seen once. Input material: PBMCs or a T cell subset sorted from them (not recorded which). The J gene is TRBJ2-2, the V gene TRBV7-2; D remains ambiguous. This sequence originates from an adult woman who had mild COVID-19 (a few samples of this study predate the infection). Cell type and time point are not known. The CDR3 loop is CASSFGRSNTGELFF. Here the CDR3 DNA reads TGTGCCAGCAGCTTCGGGCGGTCGAACACCGGGGAGCTGTTTTTT.